The 26 T cell receptor beta chains reported below all come from one sample, sequenced in a study of shared clonotypes between healthy human individuals. Only in-frame clones appear in the TCRdb table, and some are missing; sequencing was by immunoSEQ multiplex PCR. Of some 800,000 clones listed, about 92% are singletons. Cells designated naive CD8 were CD45RO-negative and were positively selected for CCR7, with terminally differentiated effector memory CD45RA+ cells excluded. Sequencing used naive CD8+ T cells sorted from blood. These receptors came from a man aged 30 to 45 in good health.

J is TRBJ2-3 and V is TRBV6-1; D perhaps matches TRBD2 (6 bases). V dropped 9 bases and J dropped 5 bases, with 15 bases sitting between them. Looked up from germline, CDR1 is MNHNS and CDR2 is SASEGT. The CDR3 totals 13 residues. The CDR3 DNA sequence: TGTGCCAGTCTCGGGGGAGAGGTAGATACGCAGTATTTT. This codes for CASLGGEVDTQYF.

In the case of this clone: One end of the junction is discordant with germline, which a read error may explain. The V and J genes are TRBV27 and TRBJ2-1; 14 bases line up with TRBD2. Germline V CDR1 and CDR2: MNHEY, SMNVEV (reference sequence). CDR3 length equals 16 residues. The CDR3 loop reads CASSSGPGTSGRRELF. The CDR3 nucleotides are TGTGCCAGCAGTTCAGGTCCCGGGACTAGCGGGAGAAGGGAGCTCTTC.

The V and J genes are TRBV4-1 and TRBJ2-2, with 8 bases that match TRBD2. After removal of 4 bases from V and 7 bases from J, the junction contained 17 bases not matched to a gene. CDR1 is MGHRA and CDR2 is YSYEKL in the germline V gene. This CDR3 region has 18 residues. The CDR3 loop is CASSPAGAGGGIDGELFF. CDR3 nucleotide sequence: TGCGCCAGCAGCCCCGCAGGTGCGGGAGGAGGGATCGACGGGGAGCTGTTTTTT.

Only one count was recorded for this clone. The chain recombines TRBV19 with TRBJ2-7, with TRBD1 matching 8 bases. CDR1 is LNHDA, CDR2 SQIVND, per germline (reference sequence). V gave up 6 bases and J gave up 2 bases; unmatched junction bases: 6. The CDR3 spans 14 residues. The CDR3 nucleotides read TGTGCCAGTAGGAACGGGACAGGTCCCTACGAGCAGTACTTC. Translation gives CASRNGTGPYEQYF.

This chain joins TRBV5-1 and TRBJ2-1; D unclear. Germline-derived CDR1 and CDR2 are SGHRS and YFSETQ. CDR3 length equals 15 residues. V was shortened by 0 bases and J by 5 bases, with 12 bases between the two germline ends. The CDR3 DNA is TGCGCCAGCAGCTTGGTAGGGAACCAACACAATGAGCAGTTCTTC. Translated: CASSLVGNQHNEQFF.

This chain joins TRBV4-1 and TRBJ2-7; 9 positions match TRBD2. The CDR3 is 16 residues long. Trimming cost V 3 bases and J 6 bases; bases outside gene matches: 12. The germline CDR1 and CDR2 sequences are MGHRA and YSYEKL. Here the CDR3 reads CASSHALAGFSGEQYF. Here the CDR3 DNA reads TGCGCCAGCAGCCACGCCCTAGCGGGATTTAGTGGCGAGCAGTACTTC.

V is TRBV7-9 and J is TRBJ2-3; 7 bases align to TRBD2. After removal of 2 bases from V and 7 bases from J, the junction contained 12 bases not matched to a gene. The V gene's germline CDR1 is SEHNR and CDR2 FQNEAQ (reference sequence). This CDR3 region has 16 residues. The DNA for the CDR3 is TGTGCCAGCAGCTTACCCGCGGCGGGAGAGTTGAATACGCAGTATTTT. Residues: CASSLPAAGELNTQYF.

The V gene is TRBV5-6, the J gene TRBJ2-5; D is uncertain. Per germline, CDR1 SGHDT and CDR2 YYEEEE. CDR3 length: 13 residues. V lost 2 bases and J 3 bases, leaving 8 bases between the germline ends. The CDR3: CASSFFPKETQYF. CDR3 coding DNA: TGTGCCAGCAGCTTTTTCCCAAAAGAGACCCAGTACTTC.

V and J are TRBV2 and TRBJ2-2; 13 bases are a match to TRBD2. V dropped 5 bases and J dropped 8; count of bases not matched to a gene: 8. CDR1 is SNHLY, CDR2 FYNNEI, per germline. The CDR3 consists of 16 residues. The CDR3 DNA sequence: TGTGCCAGCAGTATTGGGACTAGCGGGGAGAGGGGGGAGCTGTTTTTT. Protein sequence: CASSIGTSGERGELFF.

V is TRBV4-2 and J is TRBJ1-5, with 8 bases that match TRBD1. V shed 3 bases and J 6 bases; nucleotides not matched to a gene: 4. The CDR3 loop spans 14 amino acids. Per germline, CDR1 LGHNA and CDR2 YNFKEQ. CDR3 nucleotides: TGTGCCAGCAGCCACGGGACAGGAGGTCAGCCCCAGCATTTT. Translating it yields CASSHGTGGQPQHF.

This rearrangement joins TRBV19 to TRBJ2-5, with TRBD2 identical over 12 bases. J was trimmed by 4 bases and V by 7 bases; bases with no gene match: 4. The CDR3 is 14 amino acids. The germline CDR1 and CDR2 sequences are LNHDA and SQIVND (reference sequence). As DNA, the CDR3 is TGTGCCAGTACCCCTAGCGGGAGGGTAGAGACCCAGTACTTC. As protein: CASTPSGRVETQYF.

The CDR3 DNA follows: TGTGCCAGCAGCTCGGACAGGGGATCCGGGAACTACAATGAGCAGTTCTTC. Translation gives CASSSDRGSGNYNEQFF. V and J are TRBV5-4 and TRBJ2-1, with 9 bases identical to TRBD1. This CDR3 contains 17 residues. Germline-derived CDR1 and CDR2 are SGHNT and YYREEE (reference sequence). V trimming: 3 bases; J trimming: 3 bases; junction bases outside the gene matches: 10.

The V and J genes are TRBV28 and TRBJ2-1; D not certain. Trimming shortened V by 6 bases and J by 6 bases, and 12 bases separated the two germline ends. This CDR3 contains 13 residues. CDR1 is MDHEN, CDR2 SYDVKM, per germline. CDR3: CASRSLSGNEQFF. The CDR3 DNA follows: TGTGCCAGCAGATCCCTAAGTGGCAATGAGCAGTTCTTC.

This rearrangement joins TRBV5-1 to TRBJ1-2, with 7 bases that match TRBD1. The V and J ends lost 3 bases and 3 bases, in that order; junction bases with no gene match: 14. Germline CDR1 is SGHRS and CDR2 is YFSETQ. CDR3 length: 17 residues. Written as DNA, the CDR3 is TGCGCCAGCAGCTCTGGACAGGAGACACCGGACTACTATGGCTACACCTTC. Protein sequence: CASSSGQETPDYYGYTF.

The genes are TRBV7-6 and TRBJ2-2, with TRBD2 matching over 15 bases. V shed 4 bases, J shed 0 bases, and the junction held 3 bases outside the gene matches. CDR3 size: 18 residues. CDR1 SGHVS and CDR2 FNYEAQ come from the germline V gene. CDR3 nucleotide sequence: TGTGCCAGCAGCTCCGGACTAGCGGGAGGGCCGAACACCGGGGAGCTGTTTTTT. This codes for CASSSGLAGGPNTGELFF.

The gene calls are TRBV5-1 and TRBJ1-1; a possible D gene is TRBD1 (5 bases). Trimming removed 2 bases at V and 1 base at J, with 12 bases between. Germline V gene sequence: CDR1 SGHRS, CDR2 YFSETQ. The CDR3 loop spans 15 amino acids. CDR3: CASSFNGAPNTEAFF. Here the CDR3 DNA reads TGCGCCAGCAGCTTTAACGGGGCCCCGAACACTGAAGCTTTCTTT.

The chain combines TRBV6-5 with TRBJ1-1, with TRBD1 matching 7 bases. The germline CDR1 and CDR2 sequences are MNHEY and SVGAGI. The CDR3 has 15 residues. J was trimmed by 1 base and V by 0 bases; bases with no gene match: 2. Written as DNA, the CDR3 is TGTGCCAGCAGTTACTCTCCAGGGGGGAACACTGAAGCTTTCTTT. It encodes CASSYSPGGNTEAFF.

This chain connects TRBV28 to TRBJ2-1; D might be TRBD1 (6 bases). This CDR3 has 18 amino acids. Germline CDR1 MDHEN, CDR2 SYDVKM. V dropped 7 bases and J dropped 0 bases, with 22 bases sitting between them. The CDR3 spells CASTPTAGDPSSYNEQFF. CDR3 DNA: TGTGCCAGCACCCCGACGGCAGGGGATCCAAGCTCCTACAATGAGCAGTTCTTC. The complete variable domain, with remaining parts taken from reference TRBV28 and TRBJ2-1, reads DVKVTQSSRYLVKRTGEKVFLECVQDMDHENMFWYRQDPGLGLRLIYFSYDVKMKEKGDIPEGYSVSREKKERFSLILESASTNQTSMYLCASTPTAGDPSSYNEQFFGPGTRLTVL.

The genes are TRBV28 and TRBJ2-1; 7 nucleotides match TRBD2. V lost 6 bases, J lost 0 bases, and 5 bases stayed unmatched. The CDR3 is 15 amino acids. Germline CDR1 is MDHEN and CDR2 is SYDVKM. The CDR3 loop is CASRSLAVSYNEQFF. CDR3 sequence (DNA): TGTGCCAGCAGATCCCTAGCGGTCTCCTACAATGAGCAGTTCTTC.

This chain uses TRBV15 with TRBJ2-1, with D possibly being TRBD2 (5 bases). Germline CDR1 is LNHNV and CDR2 is YYDKDF (reference sequence). CDR3 length: 14 amino acids. Trimming took off 3 bases at V and 2 bases at J, with 8 bases between the two ends. The CDR3 nucleotides are TGTGCCACCAGCAGTTCGAGGGCCTACAATGAGCAGTTCTTC. It specifies CATSSSRAYNEQFF.

For this clone: Other nucleotide sequences from this sample produce the same CDR3. V gene TRBV9 combines with J gene TRBJ2-7, with 10 bases fitting TRBD1. The germline gives CDR1 SGDLS, CDR2 YYNGEE. The CDR3 is made up of 14 amino acids. J lost 2 bases, V lost 2 bases, and 1 base had no gene match. The DNA for the CDR3 is TGTGCCAGCAGCGTGGGGACAGGGGCCTACGAGCAGTACTTC. Translating it yields CASSVGTGAYEQYF.

The V call is TRBV28, the J call TRBJ1-2; no clear D gene. Trimming shortened V by 3 bases and J by 6 bases, and 14 bases separated the two germline ends. CDR3 length: 14 residues. Germline CDR1 and CDR2: MDHEN and SYDVKM. Here the CDR3 reads CASSLPAVGDGYTF. CDR3 bases: TGTGCCAGCAGTTTGCCAGCCGTAGGAGATGGCTACACCTTC.

The V call is TRBV5-1, the J call TRBJ2-7; TRBD1 aligns across 12 bases. CDR3 length equals 15 residues. Germline values: CDR1 SGHRS, CDR2 YFSETQ. Trimming removed 3 bases from V and 3 bases from J; junction bases left unmatched: 4. Here the CDR3 reads CASSSGQGAIYEQYF. CDR3 DNA sequence: TGCGCCAGCAGCTCGGGACAGGGGGCTATCTACGAGCAGTACTTC.

The genes are TRBV19 and TRBJ2-2; 8 positions agree with TRBD1. There are 16 residues in the CDR3. Germline loops: CDR1 LNHDA, CDR2 SQIVND (reference sequence). V lost 5 bases, J lost 3 bases, and 8 bases stayed unmatched. CDR3 loop: CASSPWTGSDTGELFF. CDR3 DNA sequence: TGTGCCAGTAGTCCCTGGACAGGGTCGGACACCGGGGAGCTGTTTTTT.

This chain uses TRBV7-9 with TRBJ2-2; 7 bases match TRBD2. Trimming cost V 4 bases and J 5 bases; bases outside gene matches: 10. CDR3 length: 16 amino acids. Germline CDR1 is SEHNR and CDR2 is FQNEAQ (reference sequence). The DNA for the CDR3 is TGTGCCAGCAGCTACCCGTGGGACTACGAGACCGGGGAGCTGTTTTTT. This translates into CASSYPWDYETGELFF.

The V call is TRBV4-1, the J call TRBJ2-1; tentatively, D is TRBD1 (6 bases). The germline gives CDR1 MGHRA, CDR2 YSYEKL. V was shortened by 1 base and J by 4 bases, with 11 bases between the two germline ends. This CDR3 contains 15 residues. The CDR3 bases are TGCGCCAGCAGCCAAGTGCGAGGGGGTTACAATGAGCAGTTCTTC. Encoded protein: CASSQVRGGYNEQFF.